The subject of this entry is one TCR beta chain. Antigen: not known. These data are taken from a study of T cell responses to AZD1222 COVID-19 vaccine. Findings and caveats of the study: Dominant at 160-218 and 743-854, vaccine-associated CD4 TCRs also spanned spike. Seropositive AZD1222 recipients at baseline numbered only five or six. The donors showed a predominance of white British ancestry and of females, with possible underestimation of clonal diversity.

The CDR3 runs to 18 residues. CDR1 SGHTA and CDR2 FQGNSA come from the germline V gene. The trim removed 3 bases at V and 3 bases at J, leaving 16 bases unmatched. Method: immunoSEQ multiplex PCR; TCRdb's copy keeps in-frame clones and lacks some. The sample records about 120,000 clones, approximately 90% being singletons. The receptor was isolated from an adult who received the AZD1222 COVID-19 vaccine. Sequences were derived from peripheral blood, sampled 28 days after the second AZD1222 dose. V usage is TRBV7-2 and J usage is TRBJ2-7; 8 bases align to TRBD2. Here the CDR3 reads CASSFTLPTAGGRYEQYF. In nucleotides, the CDR3 is TGTGCCAGCAGCTTTACCCTCCCCACGGCGGGAGGCCGCTACGAGCAGTACTTC.